The 11 T cell receptor beta chains listed next were all sequenced from one sample in a study of T cells in localized non-small cell lung cancer. Libraries were prepared by immunoSEQ multiplex PCR; TCRdb keeps only in-frame clonotypes and omits some of them. Counted here are some 2,000 clones, more than 25% occurring once; the ten biggest clones make up around 15%. The sample consisted of normal lung tissue next to the tumor, taken before any cancer treatment. The receptors stem from a female donor of 60 years or more with stage I lung adenocarcinoma.

This clone has only a few counts. The chain links TRBV11-3 to TRBJ2-3, with D possibly TRBD2 on 5 matching bases. Germline assignment: CDR1 SGHNT and CDR2 YENEEA. The CDR3 runs to 14 residues. The ends were cut back, 1 base at V and 6 bases at J, with 11 bases in the middle. The CDR3 sequence: CASSLGTSWDTQYF. The DNA for the CDR3 is TGTGCCAGCAGCTTAGGGACTTCTTGGGATACGCAGTATTTT.

This chain joins TRBV19 and TRBJ1-1; 7 bases match TRBD1. The CDR3 extends over 14 amino acids. Trimming took 6 bases from V and 1 from J; bases not matched to a gene: 5. Germline V gives CDR1 LNHDA, CDR2 SQIVND (reference sequence). DNA of the CDR3: TGTGCCAGTAGGTTTGGGACAGCGAACACTGAAGCTTTCTTT. This gives the protein CASRFGTANTEAFF.

V gene TRBV6-8 combines with J gene TRBJ2-7, with 9 bases aligning to TRBD2. The ends lost 7 bases at V and 1 base at J; junction bases unmatched: 8. The CDR3 runs 15 residues. Germline loops: CDR1 MNHGY, CDR2 SAAAGT. CDR3 sequence reads: CASNHLTSGSYEQYV. The CDR3 DNA reads as TGTGCCAGCAACCACTTGACTAGCGGATCCTACGAGCAGTACGTC.

This clone was observed a few times. The V and J genes are TRBV11-3 and TRBJ2-5, with 10 positions matching TRBD2. The V gene end was trimmed by 1 base and the J gene end by 7 bases; junction bases not matched to a gene: 12. The germline CDR1 and CDR2 sequences are SGHNT and YENEEA. This CDR3 comprises 17 residues. CDR3 DNA sequence: TGTGCCAGCAGCTTAGTCGGGCGGACTAGCGGTCCGGTGACCCAGTACTTC. Protein: CASSLVGRTSGPVTQYF.

V is TRBV9 and J is TRBJ1-5, with D possibly being TRBD1 (6 bases). This CDR3 contains 20 residues. The V and J ends lost 5 bases and 1 base respectively, with 28 bases between them. Germline loops: CDR1 SGDLS, CDR2 YYNGEE. The CDR3 DNA follows: TGTGCCAGCAGTCACAGGGATTGGGGCCTGAGCGTGACAAGCAATCAGCCCCAGCATTTT. Encoded protein: CASSHRDWGLSVTSNQPQHF.

This clone has a handful of counts. The V call is TRBV11-3, the J call TRBJ2-1, with D unclear. Germline loops: CDR1 SGHNT, CDR2 YENEEA. V dropped 0 bases and J dropped 3 bases, with 15 bases sitting between them. This CDR3 has 17 amino acids. The CDR3 spells CASSLDGRPPDYNEQFF. CDR3 nucleotides: TGTGCCAGCAGCTTAGATGGCAGGCCCCCAGACTACAATGAGCAGTTCTTC.

The chain is built from TRBV6-8 and TRBJ1-1, with a possible D match to TRBD1 (5 bases). Germline CDR1 reads MNHGY; CDR2 reads SAAAGT. This CDR3 region has 14 residues. Trimming removed 10 bases from V and 0 bases from J, with 15 bases in between. The CDR3 protein is CATTGEGLNTEAFF. The CDR3 nucleotides are TGTGCCACCACGGGAGAGGGGTTGAACACTGAAGCTTTCTTT.

The V and J genes are TRBV19 and TRBJ1-2; 8 bases are shared with TRBD1. Germline trimming cut 3 bases from V and 12 bases from J; bases unmatched to any gene: 6. This CDR3 spans 12 amino acids. CDR1 is LNHDA and CDR2 is SQIVND in the germline V gene (reference sequence). This CDR3 is CASSISTGGHTF. The CDR3 DNA reads TGTGCCAGTAGTATTAGCACAGGGGGACACACCTTC.

This clone turned up a few times. This chain links TRBV11-3 with TRBJ2-5, with 12 bases matching TRBD2. The ends lost 5 bases at V and 4 bases at J; junction bases unmatched: 11. This CDR3 comprises 17 residues. Germline CDR1 SGHNT, CDR2 YENEEA. CDR3 loop: CASSVGLAGTDGETQYF. DNA for the CDR3: TGTGCCAGCAGCGTCGGACTAGCGGGAACAGATGGAGAGACCCAGTACTTC.

This clone was picked up a small number of times. The V call is TRBV10-3, the J call TRBJ2-3, with D maybe TRBD2 (6 bases). Germline V gives CDR1 ENHRY, CDR2 SYGVKD. The CDR3 extends over 17 amino acids. Trimming removed 0 bases from V and 0 bases from J, with 13 bases in between. CDR3: CAISESRAGSSTDTQYF. Written as DNA, the CDR3 is TGTGCCATCAGTGAGTCGAGGGCGGGATCTAGCACAGATACGCAGTATTTT.

The rearrangement uses TRBV14 and TRBJ2-5; D is uncertain. The CDR3 length is 14 residues. V gave up 1 base and J gave up 2 bases, with 8 bases separating them. Germline V CDR1 and CDR2: SGHDN, FVKESK. The CDR3 DNA reads as TGTGCCAGCAGCCAAGGGCTCCTACAAGAGACCCAGTACTTC. Translation gives CASSQGLLQETQYF.